This T cell receptor (beta chain) was sequenced in a study of blood T cell repertoires in COVID-19 (dated by TCRdb to 2019 to 2021). Some background on the complete study: ImmuneRACE Cohort 3 recovered participants were defined by two consecutive negative NP/OP PCR tests, healthcare professional clearance, or symptom resolution. HLA class I and class II types, where available, came from metadata supplied by the sample provider rather than from assay-based typing. The repertoires were released in a freely available public database intended as a resource for research on the immune response to SARS-CoV-2. The material from the prospective study consisted of cDNA or gDNA derived from T cells, B-cell-depleted T cells, or PBMCs. The sample metadata nearly always contained a de-identified subject ID, COVID-19 status, age in years and sex. The dataset comprised deeply sampled blood TCRbeta repertoires from subjects exposed to, actively infected with, or recovered from COVID-19. The samples were drawn from two sources: the first 160 participants of the ongoing ImmuneRACE study, and over 950 subjects contributed by 6 global collaborators. Collaborator samples came from the United States, Italy and Spain and covered acute and convalescent phases of COVID-19. Study-wide findings and limitations: Clinical and demographic metadata were provided uncurated, with the amount varying by source and participant.

In the prospective study, participants were about 18 to 95 years old, resided in around 25 geographic areas of the United States, and were enrolled through a virtual design. To assign participants to cohorts, the prospective study relied on clinical history that participants themselves reported in a screening survey and a study questionnaire. Mobile phlebotomists in the prospective study collected whole blood, serum and a nasopharyngeal or oropharyngeal swab from every participant. Additional blood draws and questionnaires over an approximately two-month period could optionally be provided by prospective study participants. Prospective study blood samples were shipped either frozen or at room temperature before DNA extraction. CDR1 and CDR2 are drawn from the germline V gene (reference sequence): SEHNR, FQNEAQ. V is cut by 3 bases and J by 1 base, and the space between the germline ends is 12 bases. From the cysteine up to the phenylalanine, the CDR3 has a length of 15 residues. CDR3 DNA is the only sequence kept; it has 45 bases, read in frame from the first base.

The immunoSEQ Assay, a bias-controlled multiplex PCR, was used to amplify TCRbeta CDR3 regions from genomic DNA. The authors' analysis ran thus. Within the assay, amplification of reference gene primers was used to estimate how many nucleated cells each sample contained. Sequence reads were collapsed and filtered to measure the absolute abundance of every unique TCRbeta CDR3 rearrangement. For each sample, productive Simpson clonality was calculated by taking the square root of Simpson's diversity index across productive rearrangements. Held by TCRdb, this immuneACCESS table contains in-frame sequences only and omits some clones. Under half of the omission traces to an unresolved V gene where checked; the cause of the rest is unknown. D and trimming were read from the DNA, whereas the V and J calls and clone size are those reported in that table. For this sample the table gives about 200,000 clones, of which around 87% were detected only once. 20% to 25% of the sample lies in the top ten.

About this clone itself: Its antigen has not been determined. Base-call qualities are not available, and no considerably larger clone is one nucleotide away.

The clonotype originates from a woman between 40 and 55 years old in a cohort exposed to, infected with or recovered from COVID-19 (not recorded which). In this chain, TRBV7-9 is recombined with TRBJ1-1; TRBD1 is possibly the D segment (6 matching bases). Sequencing was performed on PBMCs or T cells enriched from blood (not recorded which). The DNA sequence is given as TGTGCCAGCAGCTTGACAGGAGGTGAGAACACTGAAGCTTTCTTT. Its protein reads: CASSLTGGENTEAFF.